Only a few counts were recorded for the clone carrying this T cell receptor beta chain. The antigen remains undetermined. The data originate from a study of T cells after yellow fever vaccination. The study, taken as a whole, reports: Abundant clonotypes (contaminants from the bulk population) could be present in FACS-sorted repertoires. CD4 and CD8 compartments shared a small share of clonotypes. It was the secondary response that reached its peak faster, day 5 versus 15, but it was weaker.

TCRdb re-derived calls from the 5' RACE reads in MiXCR, one entry per CDR3 protein. This table has about 310,000 distinct CDR3 sequences, 3% to 4.5% appearing once. Germline-derived CDR1 and CDR2 are SGHNT and YYREEE (reference sequence). V was cut by 4 bases and J by 6 bases, with 13 bases left in between. The CDR3 is 13 amino acids. This sample comprised PBMCs, obtained on the day of the yellow fever booster vaccination. The chain recombines TRBV5-4 with TRBJ1-2; a possible D gene is TRBD1 (5 bases). The source is a man aged 18 to 29 who received the YFV17D yellow fever vaccine. The CDR3 sequence is CASSLDQGNGYTF. The CDR3 DNA reads TGTGCCAGCAGCCTCGATCAGGGTAATGGCTACACCTTC.